Shown below are 5 T cell receptor beta chains from a single sample sequenced in a study of OX40 agonist ivuxolimab in advanced cancers. The data were produced by immunoSEQ multiplex PCR, yet TCRdb's version contains in-frame clones alone and is incomplete. Here the sample spans around 70,000 clones, around 80% being singletons. Sequencing was performed on CD4+ or CD8+ T cells sorted from blood, taken in a trial of the OX40 agonist ivuxolimab. All receptors come from an adult with an advanced solid tumor such as melanoma, head and neck, liver or kidney cancer.

The rearrangement uses TRBV2 and TRBJ2-7; possible D gene TRBD2, 6 bases. CDR1 is SNHLY, CDR2 FYNNEI, per germline. V lost 4 bases and J 3 bases, leaving 10 bases between the germline ends. The CDR3 length is 13 residues. For the CDR3, the DNA is TGTGCCAGCAGTGGGACGGGGGACTACGAGCAGTACTTC. This codes for CASSGTGDYEQYF.

As concerns this clone: A read error may produce the germline difference seen at one junction end. This chain links TRBV20-1 with TRBJ1-4; 9 bases map to TRBD1. The CDR3 extends over 10 amino acids. The germline CDR1 and CDR2 sequences are DFQATT and SNEGSKA (reference sequence). The CDR3 loop reads CSASSGQGSF. CDR3 nucleotides: TGCAGTGCTAGTTCCGGACAGGGGTCTTTT.

The gene calls are TRBV19 and TRBJ2-1; no clear D gene. V shed 5 bases and J shed 6 bases, with 8 bases lying between them. The CDR3 runs to 12 residues. Germline V lookup: CDR1 LNHDA, CDR2 SQIVND (reference sequence). CDR3 region: CASSGFGNEQFF. The CDR3 DNA follows: TGTGCCAGTAGTGGGTTTGGCAATGAGCAGTTCTTC. The full variable domain, rest sourced from reference TRBV19 and TRBJ2-1, is DGGITQSPKYLFRKEGQNVTLSCEQNLNHDAMYWYRQDPGQGLRLIYYSQIVNDFQKGDIAEGYSVSREKKESFPLTVTSAQKNPTAFYLCASSGFGNEQFFGPGTRLTVL.

V and J are TRBV27 and TRBJ1-5, with 7 bases identical to TRBD1. The CDR3 is 13 amino acids. Germline V lookup: CDR1 MNHEY, CDR2 SMNVEV (reference sequence). The V segment lost 5 bases and the J segment 9 bases; nucleotides outside the gene matches: 7. CDR3 sequence reads: CASSPDRALPQHF. As DNA, the CDR3 is TGTGCCAGCAGTCCCGACAGGGCTCTGCCCCAGCATTTT.

This chain links TRBV7-2 with TRBJ2-6; D unclear. V dropped 1 base and J dropped 2 bases, with 6 bases sitting between them. Looked up from germline, CDR1 is SGHTA and CDR2 is FQGNSA. CDR3 size: 15 residues. This CDR3 reads CASSLDEAGANVLTF. The CDR3 nucleotides read TGTGCCAGCAGCTTAGATGAAGCTGGGGCCAACGTCCTGACTTTC.